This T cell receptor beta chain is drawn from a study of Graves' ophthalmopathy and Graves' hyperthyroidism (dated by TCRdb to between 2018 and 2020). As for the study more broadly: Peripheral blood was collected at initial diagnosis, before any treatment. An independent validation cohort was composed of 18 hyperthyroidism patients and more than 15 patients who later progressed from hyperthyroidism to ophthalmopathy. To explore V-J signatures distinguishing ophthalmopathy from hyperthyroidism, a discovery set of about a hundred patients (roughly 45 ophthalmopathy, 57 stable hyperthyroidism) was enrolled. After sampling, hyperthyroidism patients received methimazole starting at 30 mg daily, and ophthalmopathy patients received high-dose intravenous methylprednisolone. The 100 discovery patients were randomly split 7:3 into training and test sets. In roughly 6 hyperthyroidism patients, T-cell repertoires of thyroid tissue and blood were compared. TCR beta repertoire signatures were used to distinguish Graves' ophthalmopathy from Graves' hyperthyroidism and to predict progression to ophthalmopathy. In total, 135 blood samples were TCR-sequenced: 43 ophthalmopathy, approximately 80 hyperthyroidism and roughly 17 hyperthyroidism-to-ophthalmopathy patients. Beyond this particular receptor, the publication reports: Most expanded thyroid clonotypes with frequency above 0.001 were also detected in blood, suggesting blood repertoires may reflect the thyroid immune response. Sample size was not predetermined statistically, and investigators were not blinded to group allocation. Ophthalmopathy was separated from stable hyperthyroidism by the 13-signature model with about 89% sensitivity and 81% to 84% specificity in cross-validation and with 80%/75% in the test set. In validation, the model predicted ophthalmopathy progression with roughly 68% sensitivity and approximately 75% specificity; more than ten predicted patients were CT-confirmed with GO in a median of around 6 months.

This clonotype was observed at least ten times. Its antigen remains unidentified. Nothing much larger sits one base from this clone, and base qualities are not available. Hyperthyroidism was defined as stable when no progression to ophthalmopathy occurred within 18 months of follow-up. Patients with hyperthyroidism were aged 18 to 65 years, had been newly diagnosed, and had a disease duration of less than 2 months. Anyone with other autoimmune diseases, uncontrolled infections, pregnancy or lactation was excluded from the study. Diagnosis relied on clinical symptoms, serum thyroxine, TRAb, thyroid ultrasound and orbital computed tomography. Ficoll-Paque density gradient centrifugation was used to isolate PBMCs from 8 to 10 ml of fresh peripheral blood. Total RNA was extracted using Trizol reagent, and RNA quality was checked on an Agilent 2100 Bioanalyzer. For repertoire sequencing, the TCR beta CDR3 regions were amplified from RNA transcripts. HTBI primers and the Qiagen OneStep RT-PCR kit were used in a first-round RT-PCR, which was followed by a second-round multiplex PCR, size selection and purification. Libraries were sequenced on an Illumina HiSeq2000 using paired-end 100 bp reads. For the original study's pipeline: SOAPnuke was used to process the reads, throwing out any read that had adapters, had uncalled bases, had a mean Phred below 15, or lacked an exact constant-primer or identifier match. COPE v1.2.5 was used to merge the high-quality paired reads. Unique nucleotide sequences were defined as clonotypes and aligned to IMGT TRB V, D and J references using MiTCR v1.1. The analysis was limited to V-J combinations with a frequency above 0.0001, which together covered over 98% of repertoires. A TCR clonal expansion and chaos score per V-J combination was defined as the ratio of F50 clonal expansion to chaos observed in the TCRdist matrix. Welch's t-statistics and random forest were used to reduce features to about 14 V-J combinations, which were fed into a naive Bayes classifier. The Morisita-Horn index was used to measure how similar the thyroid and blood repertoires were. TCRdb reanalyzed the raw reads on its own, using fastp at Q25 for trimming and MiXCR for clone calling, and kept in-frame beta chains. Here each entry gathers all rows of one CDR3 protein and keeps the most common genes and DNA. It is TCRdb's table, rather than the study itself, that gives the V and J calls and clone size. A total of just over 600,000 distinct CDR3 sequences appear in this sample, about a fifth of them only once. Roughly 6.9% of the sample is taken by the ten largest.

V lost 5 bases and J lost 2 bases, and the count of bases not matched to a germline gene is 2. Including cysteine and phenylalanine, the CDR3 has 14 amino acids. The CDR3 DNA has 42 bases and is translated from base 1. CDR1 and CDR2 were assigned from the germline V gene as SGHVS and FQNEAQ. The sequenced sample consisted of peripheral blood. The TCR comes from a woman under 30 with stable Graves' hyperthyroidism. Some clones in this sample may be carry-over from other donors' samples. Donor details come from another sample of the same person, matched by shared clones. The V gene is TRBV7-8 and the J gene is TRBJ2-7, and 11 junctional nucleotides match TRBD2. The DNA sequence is TGTGCCAGCAGCCATAGCGGGAGGGCCTACGAGCAGTACTTC. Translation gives CASSHSGRAYEQYF.